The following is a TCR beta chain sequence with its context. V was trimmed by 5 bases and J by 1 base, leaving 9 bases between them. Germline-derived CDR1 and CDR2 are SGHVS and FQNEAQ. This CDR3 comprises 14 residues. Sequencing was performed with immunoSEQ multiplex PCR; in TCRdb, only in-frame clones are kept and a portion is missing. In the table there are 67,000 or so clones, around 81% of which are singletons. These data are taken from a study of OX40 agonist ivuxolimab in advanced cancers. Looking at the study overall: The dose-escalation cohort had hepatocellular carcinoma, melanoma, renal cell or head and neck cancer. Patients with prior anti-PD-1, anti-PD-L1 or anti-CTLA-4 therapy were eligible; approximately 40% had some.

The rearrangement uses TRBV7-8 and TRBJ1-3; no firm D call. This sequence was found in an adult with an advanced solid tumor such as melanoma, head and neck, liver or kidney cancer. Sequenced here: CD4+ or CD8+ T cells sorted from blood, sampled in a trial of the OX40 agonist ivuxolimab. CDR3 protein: CASSIEGSGNTIYF. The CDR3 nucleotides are TGTGCCAGCAGCATCGAAGGGTCTGGAAACACCATATATTTT.